Listed below are T cell receptor beta chains from one sample, sequenced in a study of human T cells and chemical hapten exposure. A single record per CDR3 protein comes from TCRdb applying MiXCR to the RACE reads. The sample carries 300,000 to 450,000 distinct CDR3 sequences, around 5.5% recorded once. The sample was whole blood, taken in connection with sensitization to the hapten diphenylcyclopropenone (DPC). The receptors here all came from a young woman with alopecia areata. Some clones in this sample may be carry-over from other donors' samples. Each CDR3 is given with its conserved first and last residue. Fields, in order: clone size, D gene, V gene, J gene, CDR3 DNA, CDR3 protein. The D gene is left open where the match is weak. Clone size is shown for a subset of rows, as once, few, many or a class of expanded clone.

clone size: many; D gene: NA; V gene: TRBV6-5; J gene: TRBJ1-5; CDR3 DNA: TGTGCCAGCAGTTACGGCTGGGGGCAGGGTCAGCCCCAGCATTTT; CDR3 protein: CASSYGWGQGQPQHF
clone size: many; D gene: NA; V gene: TRBV5-1; J gene: TRBJ1-1; CDR3 DNA: TGTGCCAGCAGCTTAGGCGACACTGAAGCTTTCTTT; CDR3 protein: CASSLGDTEAFF
clone size: many; D gene: NA; V gene: TRBV27; J gene: TRBJ2-3; CDR3 DNA: TGTGCCAGCCCTGTGTGTCGGCTAGATTTCACAGATACGCAGTATTTT; CDR3 protein: CASPVCRLDFTDTQYF
clone size: few; D gene: NA; V gene: TRBV3-1; J gene: TRBJ1-1; CDR3 DNA: TGTGCCAGCAGCCAATGGGGGCAGGCCGCTGAAGCTTTCTTT; CDR3 protein: CASSQWGQAAEAFF
clone size: few; D gene: NA; V gene: TRBV20-1; J gene: TRBJ1-2; CDR3 DNA: TGCAGTGCTCTTTGGATCTATGGCTACACCTTC; CDR3 protein: CSALWIYGYTF
clone size: many; D gene: NA; V gene: TRBV27; J gene: TRBJ1-1; CDR3 DNA: TGTGCCAGCAGATCCAGGGGAGACGGCACTGAAGCTTTCTTT; CDR3 protein: CASRSRGDGTEAFF
clone size: few; D gene: TRBD2; V gene: TRBV6-6; J gene: TRBJ2-7; CDR3 DNA: TGTGCCAGCAGTTACTCGACCAGCGGGGCCTCCTACGAGCAGTACTTC; CDR3 protein: CASSYSTSGASYEQYF
clone size: few; D gene: NA; V gene: TRBV7-7; J gene: TRBJ1-5; CDR3 DNA: TGTGCTAGCAGCCGGGCATACTTACGAGGGAAGGCCCAGCATTTT; CDR3 protein: CASSRAYLRGKAQHF
clone size: medium-sized; D gene: TRBD1; V gene: TRBV5-5; J gene: TRBJ2-7; CDR3 DNA: TGTGCCAGCAGCTTGGCTGTCCGGACAGGCTACGAGCAGTACTTC; CDR3 protein: CASSLAVRTGYEQYF
clone size: NA; D gene: NA; V gene: TRBV7-9; J gene: TRBJ2-7; CDR3 DNA: TGTGCCAGCAGACCTACCGGGACTCTCTACGAGCAGTACTTC; CDR3 protein: CASRPTGTLYEQYF
clone size: NA; D gene: NA; V gene: TRBV20-1; J gene: TRBJ2-3; CDR3 DNA: TGCAGTGCCCTACCGGGCAGGGGAAGTACAGATACGCAGTATTTT; CDR3 protein: CSALPGRGSTDTQYF
clone size: NA; D gene: NA; V gene: TRBV19; J gene: TRBJ2-2; CDR3 DNA: TGTGCCAGTAGGGGCGGCGAATCAATCACCGGGGAGCTGTTTTTT; CDR3 protein: CASRGGESITGELFF
clone size: NA; D gene: TRBD1; V gene: TRBV6-1; J gene: TRBJ2-5; CDR3 DNA: TGTGCCACCAGTGTAATTACAGGGGGCCAAGAGACCCAGTACTTC; CDR3 protein: CATSVITGGQETQYF
clone size: few; D gene: NA; V gene: TRBV13; J gene: TRBJ2-7; CDR3 DNA: TGTGCCAGCAGCATTCTTGGGACTTCCGGTTCCTACGAGCAGTACTTC; CDR3 protein: CASSILGTSGSYEQYF
clone size: few; D gene: NA; V gene: TRBV5-5; J gene: TRBJ1-2; CDR3 DNA: TGTGCCAGCAGCGGGAGGGATCCACCCTATGGCTACACCTTC; CDR3 protein: CASSGRDPPYGYTF
clone size: many; D gene: TRBD2; V gene: TRBV7-8; J gene: TRBJ2-1; CDR3 DNA: TGTGCCAGCAGCTTAGCGTCAGGACTAGCGGTCTATGAGCAGTTCTTC; CDR3 protein: CASSLASGLAVYEQFF
clone size: many; D gene: TRBD1; V gene: TRBV4-1; J gene: TRBJ2-7; CDR3 DNA: TGCGCCAGCAGCCAAGAGGGACAGACCTACTACGAGCAGTACTTC; CDR3 protein: CASSQEGQTYYEQYF
clone size: many; D gene: NA; V gene: TRBV3-1; J gene: TRBJ1-1; CDR3 DNA: TGTGCCAGCAGCCTATATAACCTAAACACTGAAGCTTTCTTT; CDR3 protein: CASSLYNLNTEAFF
clone size: NA; D gene: NA; V gene: TRBV4-3; J gene: TRBJ1-1; CDR3 DNA: TGCGCCAGCAGCCAAGATACGTGGGGTGAAGCTTTCTTT; CDR3 protein: CASSQDTWGEAFF
clone size: few; D gene: NA; V gene: TRBV19; J gene: TRBJ2-7; CDR3 DNA: TGTGCCAGTAGTCCGACACTAAAGGGCTACGAGCAGTACTTC; CDR3 protein: CASSPTLKGYEQYF
clone size: many; D gene: NA; V gene: TRBV6-2/TRBV6-3; J gene: TRBJ1-1; CDR3 DNA: TGTGCCAGCAGCTACGGACAGACAGACACTGAAGCTTTCTTT; CDR3 protein: CASSYGQTDTEAFF
clone size: few; D gene: NA; V gene: TRBV20-1; J gene: TRBJ2-1; CDR3 DNA: TGCAGTGCTAGTCTCAGCAATGAGCAGTTCTTC; CDR3 protein: CSASLSNEQFF
clone size: NA; D gene: NA; V gene: TRBV4-1; J gene: TRBJ2-7; CDR3 DNA: TGCGCCAGCAGCCAAAGCACCGGGACAACCTACGAGCAGTACTTC; CDR3 protein: CASSQSTGTTYEQYF
clone size: many; D gene: TRBD1; V gene: TRBV9; J gene: TRBJ1-1; CDR3 DNA: TGTGCCAGCAGCCCACAGGGGAGTGGCACTGAAGCTTTCTTT; CDR3 protein: CASSPQGSGTEAFF
clone size: NA; D gene: NA; V gene: TRBV7-2; J gene: TRBJ2-5; CDR3 DNA: TGTGCCAGCAGCTTAGTAGGTCGGCGGCTTGAAACCCAGTACTTC; CDR3 protein: CASSLVGRRLETQYF
clone size: NA; D gene: NA; V gene: TRBV7-2; J gene: TRBJ2-3; CDR3 DNA: TGTGCCAGCAGCTTTTTTATCGGGACACTAAGCACAGATACGCAGTATTTT; CDR3 protein: CASSFFIGTLSTDTQYF
clone size: many; D gene: NA; V gene: TRBV6-6; J gene: TRBJ1-2; CDR3 DNA: TGTGCCAGCAGATTCCAAGGTCGGGTAGTGGATGGCTACACCTTC; CDR3 protein: CASRFQGRVVDGYTF
clone size: few; D gene: NA; V gene: TRBV29-1; J gene: TRBJ1-2; CDR3 DNA: TGCAGCGTTGATGAGGGGGGCCGGGCAGGAACCTTC; CDR3 protein: CSVDEGGRAGTF
clone size: many; D gene: NA; V gene: TRBV7-3; J gene: TRBJ1-1; CDR3 DNA: TGTGCCAGCAGCTTAACGGAGGCCACTGAAGCTTTCTTT; CDR3 protein: CASSLTEATEAFF
clone size: many; D gene: TRBD1; V gene: TRBV12-3/TRBV12-4; J gene: TRBJ1-2; CDR3 DNA: TGTGCCAGCAGTTCACCGGGACAGATCTACACCTTC; CDR3 protein: CASSSPGQIYTF
clone size: many; D gene: NA; V gene: TRBV10-3; J gene: TRBJ1-5; CDR3 DNA: TGTGCCATCGTCGGAAATCAGCCCCAGCATTTT; CDR3 protein: CAIVGNQPQHF
clone size: few; D gene: NA; V gene: TRBV5-1; J gene: TRBJ2-3; CDR3 DNA: TGCGCCAGCAGCGAGACGGGAACCACAGATACGCAGTATTTT; CDR3 protein: CASSETGTTDTQYF
clone size: many; D gene: NA; V gene: TRBV29-1; J gene: TRBJ1-2; CDR3 DNA: TGCAGCGTTGACGGGAGTAACTATGGCTACACCTTC; CDR3 protein: CSVDGSNYGYTF
clone size: NA; D gene: NA; V gene: TRBV20-1; J gene: TRBJ1-3; CDR3 DNA: TGCAGTGCTAGAGACGGAAACACCATATATTTT; CDR3 protein: CSARDGNTIYF
clone size: NA; D gene: NA; V gene: TRBV29-1; J gene: TRBJ1-5; CDR3 DNA: TGCAGCGTTGGCCAGGGCCTGGACCAGCCCCAGCATTTT; CDR3 protein: CSVGQGLDQPQHF
clone size: many; D gene: NA; V gene: TRBV20-1; J gene: TRBJ1-1; CDR3 DNA: TGCAGTGCTGGGGTCGAGACTGAAGCTTTCTTT; CDR3 protein: CSAGVETEAFF
clone size: many; D gene: NA; V gene: TRBV12-3/TRBV12-4; J gene: TRBJ1-4; CDR3 DNA: TGTGCCAGCACCCCCCCCCAGGGAGGAAAACTGTTTTTT; CDR3 protein: CASTPPQGGKLFF
clone size: few; D gene: NA; V gene: TRBV7-8; J gene: TRBJ2-3; CDR3 DNA: TGTGCCAGCAGCATAAAGACGAAGACTCGATCTACAGATACGCAGTATTTT; CDR3 protein: CASSIKTKTRSTDTQYF
clone size: NA; D gene: NA; V gene: TRBV3-1; J gene: TRBJ1-6; CDR3 DNA: TGTGCCAGCAGCCCCGGGGGCATTCCGATCTATTCACCCCTCCACTTT; CDR3 protein: CASSPGGIPIYSPLHF
clone size: NA; D gene: NA; V gene: TRBV3-1; J gene: TRBJ2-1; CDR3 DNA: TGTGCCAGCAGCCGTAACCAGGGGTATGAGCAGTTCTTC; CDR3 protein: CASSRNQGYEQFF
clone size: many; D gene: NA; V gene: TRBV12-3/TRBV12-4; J gene: TRBJ1-5; CDR3 DNA: TGTGCCAGCAGCTCTGAGCGGGGTCAGCCCCAGCATTTT; CDR3 protein: CASSSERGQPQHF
clone size: few; D gene: NA; V gene: TRBV6-6; J gene: TRBJ2-3; CDR3 DNA: TGTGCCAGCACCCTTAGAGTTTTGGCAGTCAACACAGATACGCAGTATTTT; CDR3 protein: CASTLRVLAVNTDTQYF
clone size: NA; D gene: NA; V gene: TRBV5-1; J gene: TRBJ2-3; CDR3 DNA: TGCGCCAGCAGCGTGCACTCCTACACAGATACGCAGTATTTT; CDR3 protein: CASSVHSYTDTQYF
clone size: NA; D gene: NA; V gene: TRBV5-1; J gene: TRBJ2-5; CDR3 DNA: TGCGCCAGCAGCTTAGAATTTGGACGAACGGGTGGCCAAGAGACCCAGTACTTC; CDR3 protein: CASSLEFGRTGGQETQYF
clone size: many; D gene: NA; V gene: TRBV29-1; J gene: TRBJ1-1; CDR3 DNA: TGCAGCGTTGAAGATTCGCAGCCCAAAGCTTTCTTT; CDR3 protein: CSVEDSQPKAFF
clone size: NA; D gene: NA; V gene: TRBV29-1; J gene: TRBJ1-1; CDR3 DNA: TGCAGCGCTGAAGTTGCAGCAGAAGCTTTCTTT; CDR3 protein: CSAEVAAEAFF
clone size: NA; D gene: NA; V gene: TRBV7-8; J gene: TRBJ1-2; CDR3 DNA: TGTGCCAGCAAGGTCTTGGACTTGAGCTATGGCTACACCTTC; CDR3 protein: CASKVLDLSYGYTF
clone size: many; D gene: TRBD2; V gene: TRBV7-8; J gene: TRBJ2-1; CDR3 DNA: TGTGCCAGCAGCCCGGGCGGGACTAGCCTCCCGGGCGATGAGCAGTTCTTC; CDR3 protein: CASSPGGTSLPGDEQFF
clone size: NA; D gene: NA; V gene: TRBV6-2/TRBV6-3; J gene: TRBJ1-1; CDR3 DNA: TGTGCCAGCAGTGACTCTTTGGGGGCCCGGACTGAAGCTTTCTTT; CDR3 protein: CASSDSLGARTEAFF